The source of this T cell receptor (beta chain) is a study of CXCR3-negative and CXCR3-positive naive CD8 T cells. The CDR3 has 15 amino acids. Germline CDR1 reads MNHEY; CDR2 reads SVGEGT. Regarding this clonotype: No antigen is known for it.

UMI labels and 5' RACE were used to prepare the TRB cDNA libraries. Using the 5' RACE reads, TCRdb records one entry per CDR3 protein without DNA. Recorded for this sample: about 8,000 distinct CDR3 sequences. The CD45RO-CCR7+CD27+CD95- phenotype denoted naive CD8+ T cells. General study findings and limits: Naive subsets were similarly diverse, while memory CD8+ repertoires were much less diverse. Comparison of naive subsets found surface CD5 to be comparable, and TCR strength was inferred on the basis of TRB CDR3 properties.

This chain uses TRBV6-2 or TRBV6-3 with TRBJ2-7; TCRdb indicates TRBD2, and absent DNA this call remains unverified. Sequenced input: naive CXCR3- CD8+ T cells from blood. Subset specified: CD45RO-CCR7+CD27+CD95- naive CD8+ T cells lacking CXCR3 (TNR3-). The receptor was isolated from a human donor in good health. Some clones in this sample may be carry-over from other donors' samples. The CDR3 loop reads CASNNGLAGLGEQYF.